This T cell receptor beta chain derives from a study of T cell responses to AZD1222 COVID-19 vaccine. Points from the study as a whole: Every sample of the repertoires postdated the peak T cell response. Reportedly, nearly half the spike-specific TCRs target unmutated variant regions.

Repertoires were generated with immunoSEQ multiplex PCR, while TCRdb's copy carries only in-frame clones and drops some. In the table there are around 99,000 clones, around 90% of which are singletons. Comments on this clone: Its antigen is not identified.

The V gene's germline CDR1 is LNHDA and CDR2 SQIVND (reference sequence). V was clipped by 3 bases and J by 8 bases, with 8 bases between them. The CDR3 has 12 residues. The sequenced sample was peripheral blood, obtained on day 0 of AZD1222 vaccination. The source is an adult in good health. This sequence joins TRBV19 and TRBJ1-3; tentatively, D is TRBD1 (5 bases). CDR3 amino acids: CASSMVGHTIYF. In DNA, the CDR3 is TGTGCCAGTAGTATGGTGGGGCACACCATATATTTT.